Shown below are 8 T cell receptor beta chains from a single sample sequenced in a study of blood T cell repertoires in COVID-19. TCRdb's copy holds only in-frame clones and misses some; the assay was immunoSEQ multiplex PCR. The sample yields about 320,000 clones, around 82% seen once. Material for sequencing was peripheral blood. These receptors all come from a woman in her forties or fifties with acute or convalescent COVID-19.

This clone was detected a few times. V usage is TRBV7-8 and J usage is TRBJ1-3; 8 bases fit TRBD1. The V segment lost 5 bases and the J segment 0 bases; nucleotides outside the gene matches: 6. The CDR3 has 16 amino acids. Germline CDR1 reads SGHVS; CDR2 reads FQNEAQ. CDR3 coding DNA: TGTGCCAGCAGCCTGGGACAGGCGGCCTCTGGAAACACCATATATTTT. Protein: CASSLGQAASGNTIYF. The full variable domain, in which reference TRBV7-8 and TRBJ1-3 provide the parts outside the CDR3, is GAGVSQSPRYKVAKRGQDVALRCDPISGHVSLFWYQQALGQGPEFLTYFQNEAQLDKSGLPSDRFFAERPEGSVSTLKIQRTQQEDSAVYLCASSLGQAASGNTIYFGEGSWLTVV.

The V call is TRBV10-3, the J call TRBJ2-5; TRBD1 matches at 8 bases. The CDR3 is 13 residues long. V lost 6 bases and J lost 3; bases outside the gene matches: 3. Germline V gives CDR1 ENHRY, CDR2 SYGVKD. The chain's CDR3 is CAIRAGGEETQYF. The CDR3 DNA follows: TGTGCCATCAGGGCAGGGGGCGAAGAGACCCAGTACTTC.

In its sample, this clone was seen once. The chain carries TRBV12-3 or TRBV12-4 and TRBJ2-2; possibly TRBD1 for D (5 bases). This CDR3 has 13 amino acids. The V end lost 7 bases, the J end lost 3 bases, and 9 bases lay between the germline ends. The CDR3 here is CASTRADTGELFF. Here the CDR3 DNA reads TGTGCCAGCACCAGGGCGGACACCGGGGAGCTGTTTTTT.

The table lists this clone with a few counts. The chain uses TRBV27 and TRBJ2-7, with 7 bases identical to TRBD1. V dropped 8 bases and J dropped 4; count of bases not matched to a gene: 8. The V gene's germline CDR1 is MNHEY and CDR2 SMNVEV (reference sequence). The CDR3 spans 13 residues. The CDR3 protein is CASRDRAGYEQYF. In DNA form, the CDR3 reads TGTGCCAGCCGAGACAGGGCAGGGTACGAGCAGTACTTC.

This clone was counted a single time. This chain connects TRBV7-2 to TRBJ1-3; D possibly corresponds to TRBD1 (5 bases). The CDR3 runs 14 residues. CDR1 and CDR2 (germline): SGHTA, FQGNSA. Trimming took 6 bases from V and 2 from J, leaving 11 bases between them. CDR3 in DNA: TGTGCCAGCAGTCCTGCGGGGGCTGGAAACACCATATATTTT. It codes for CASSPAGAGNTIYF.

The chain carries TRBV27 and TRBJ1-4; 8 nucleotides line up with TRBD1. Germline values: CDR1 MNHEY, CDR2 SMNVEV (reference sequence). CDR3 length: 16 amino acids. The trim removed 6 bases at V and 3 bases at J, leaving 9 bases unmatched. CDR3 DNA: TGTGCCAGCAGGCCAACCGACAGGGGAGCTAATGAAAAACTGTTTTTT. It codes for CASRPTDRGANEKLFF.

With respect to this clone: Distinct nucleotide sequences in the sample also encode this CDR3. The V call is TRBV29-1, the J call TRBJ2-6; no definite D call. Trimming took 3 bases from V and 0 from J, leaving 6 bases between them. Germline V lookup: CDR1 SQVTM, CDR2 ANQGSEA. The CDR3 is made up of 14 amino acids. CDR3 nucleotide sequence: TGCAGCGTTGATTCGGGCTCTGGGGCCAACGTCCTGACTTTC. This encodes CSVDSGSGANVLTF.

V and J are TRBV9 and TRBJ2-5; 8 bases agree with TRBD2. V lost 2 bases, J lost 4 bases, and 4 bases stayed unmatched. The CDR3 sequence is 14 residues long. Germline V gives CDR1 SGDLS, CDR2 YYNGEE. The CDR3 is CASSVGTSGETQYF. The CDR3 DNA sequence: TGTGCCAGCAGCGTTGGGACTAGTGGAGAGACCCAGTACTTC.